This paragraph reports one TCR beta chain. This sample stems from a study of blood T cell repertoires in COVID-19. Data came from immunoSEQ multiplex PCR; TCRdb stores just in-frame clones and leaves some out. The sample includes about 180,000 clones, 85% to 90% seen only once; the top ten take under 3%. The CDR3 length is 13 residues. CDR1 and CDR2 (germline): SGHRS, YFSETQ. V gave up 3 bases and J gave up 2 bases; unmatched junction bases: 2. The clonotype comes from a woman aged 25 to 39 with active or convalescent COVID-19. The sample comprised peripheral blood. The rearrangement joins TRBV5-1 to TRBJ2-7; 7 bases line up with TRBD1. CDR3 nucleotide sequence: TGCGCCAGCAGCTCCCAGGGGGCCTACGAGCAGTACTTC. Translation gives CASSSQGAYEQYF.